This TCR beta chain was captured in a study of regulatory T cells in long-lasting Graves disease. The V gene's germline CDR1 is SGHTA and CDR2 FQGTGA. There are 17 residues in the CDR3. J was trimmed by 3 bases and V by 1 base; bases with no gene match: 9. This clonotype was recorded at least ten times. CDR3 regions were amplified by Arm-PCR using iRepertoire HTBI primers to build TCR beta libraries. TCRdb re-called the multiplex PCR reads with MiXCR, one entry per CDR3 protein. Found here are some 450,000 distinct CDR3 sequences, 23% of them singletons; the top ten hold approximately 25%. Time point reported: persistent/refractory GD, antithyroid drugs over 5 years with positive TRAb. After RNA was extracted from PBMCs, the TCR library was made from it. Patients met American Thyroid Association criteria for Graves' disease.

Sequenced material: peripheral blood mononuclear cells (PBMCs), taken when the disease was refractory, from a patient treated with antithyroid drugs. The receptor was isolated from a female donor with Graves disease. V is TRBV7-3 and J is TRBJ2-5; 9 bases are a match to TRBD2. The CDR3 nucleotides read TGTGCCAGCAGCTTAAATCAACCGGGACTAGCTGAAGAGACCCAGTACTTC. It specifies CASSLNQPGLAEETQYF. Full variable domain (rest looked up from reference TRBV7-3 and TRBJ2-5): GAGVSQTPSNKVTEKGKYVELRCDPISGHTALYWYRQSLGQGPEFLIYFQGTGAADDSGLPNDRFFAVRPEGSVSTLKIQRTERGDSAVYLCASSLNQPGLAEETQYFGPGTRLLVL.